Shown below are 29 T cell receptor beta chains from a single sample sequenced in a study of metastatic and nonmetastatic thyroid tumors. No treatment of any kind had been given to any patient before thyroid surgery. With MiXCR, TCRdb reprocessed the PCR reads. The sample has about 48,000 clones; around 21% are singletons. Material: blood. These receptors were obtained from a male donor with papillary thyroid cancer or a benign thyroid nodule (not recorded which). Some clones in this sample may be carry-over from other donors' samples.

This clone was observed a handful of times. The V and J genes are TRBV20-1 and TRBJ2-7; no clear D gene. Germline CDR1 reads DFQATT; CDR2 reads SNEGSKA (reference sequence). The CDR3 spans 8 residues. This CDR3 reads CRGYEQYF. The CDR3 nucleotides are TGCAGGGGCTACGAGCAGTACTTC.

This clone was counted at least ten times. This sequence joins TRBV29-1 and TRBJ2-1, with 8 bases matching TRBD2. Germline CDR1 reads SQVTM; CDR2 reads ANQGSEA. The CDR3 length is 14 residues. V lost 4 bases, J lost 8 bases, and 10 bases stayed unmatched. This CDR3 reads CSVGGGRSLDEQFF. The CDR3 coding sequence is TGCAGCGTTGGGGGCGGGAGGAGTTTGGATGAGCAGTTCTTC.

This clone was seen many times. This chain connects TRBV13 to TRBJ2-3, with 13 bases lining up with TRBD2. The CDR3 has 16 amino acids. Unmatched junction bases numbered 9, after V lost 5 bases and J lost 7 bases. Germline values: CDR1 PRHDT, CDR2 FYEKMQ (reference sequence). The CDR3 loop reads CASSPGTSGIAYTQYF. The CDR3 DNA reads TGTGCCAGCAGCCCCGGGACTAGCGGGATAGCGTATACGCAGTATTTT.

This clone was detected many times. This chain connects TRBV4-2 to TRBJ2-2, with TRBD1 as a possible D gene (6 bases). V was clipped by 2 bases and J by 4 bases, with 11 bases between them. CDR3 size: 15 residues. In germline, CDR1 is LGHNA, CDR2 YNFKEQ. The DNA for the CDR3 is TGTGCCAGCAGCCAAACAGGGCAGGCCACCGGGGAGCTGTTTTTT. The encoded protein is CASSQTGQATGELFF.

Details on this clone: This may stem from a read error, because a much larger clone lies one nucleotide away. Other nucleotide sequences from this sample produce the same CDR3. The chain employs TRBV4-2 and TRBJ2-5; 7 nucleotides align to TRBD1. CDR1 and CDR2 (germline): LGHNA, YNFKEQ. Trimming cost V 2 bases and J 2 bases; bases outside gene matches: 8. This CDR3 has 16 amino acids. The CDR3 loop is CASSQMPGTVQETQYF. CDR3 DNA: TGTGCCAGCAGCCAAATGCCCGGGACAGTGCAAGAGACCCAGTACTTC.

In this sample, this clone turned up many times. The CDR3 bases are TGTGCCAGCAGGTCGGTAGGAGATACGCAGTATTTT. Encoded protein: CASRSVGDTQYF. V is TRBV28 and J is TRBJ2-3; D gene ambiguous. CDR1 is MDHEN and CDR2 is SYDVKM in the germline V gene. Trimming stripped 6 bases from V and 5 bases from J, with 9 bases between. The CDR3 extends over 12 amino acids.

Of note for this clone: This may arise from a read error, as a much more abundant clone is one base away. The chain couples TRBV6-2 or TRBV6-3 to TRBJ1-6; D remains ambiguous. CDR1 and CDR2 from the germline V gene are MNHEY and SVGEGT. CDR3 size: 14 residues. DNA of the CDR3: TGTGTCAGCAGTTACCGTCAGGATAATTCACCCCTCCACTTT. This encodes CVSSYRQDNSPLHF.

With respect to this clone: The sample contains more than one DNA sequence encoding this CDR3. V usage is TRBV20-1 and J usage is TRBJ2-1; 10 bases fit TRBD2. The germline V gene encodes CDR1 DFQATT and CDR2 SNEGSKA (reference sequence). The trim removed 3 bases at V and 8 bases at J, leaving 13 bases unmatched. The CDR3 is made up of 16 amino acids. The CDR3 region is CSASPLAGAAVDEQFF. CDR3 coding DNA: TGCAGTGCTAGCCCTCTAGCGGGAGCCGCCGTGGATGAGCAGTTCTTC.

This clone was seen at least ten times. The J gene is TRBJ2-7, the V gene TRBV18, with a tentative D call TRBD1 (5 bases). V was cut by 2 bases and J by 0 bases, with 5 bases left in between. The length of the CDR3 is 13 residues. Germline V lookup: CDR1 KGHSH, CDR2 LQKENI. CDR3 nucleotides: TGTGCCAGCTCACCAACAGGCTCCTACGAGCAGTACTTC. The encoded protein is CASSPTGSYEQYF.

J is TRBJ2-5 and V is TRBV19, with D maybe TRBD1 (5 bases). Deletions cut 3 bases from V and 0 bases from J, with 8 bases between. The CDR3 length is 14 residues. Germline CDR1 and CDR2: LNHDA and SQIVND (reference sequence). This chain's CDR3 is CASSMDNYQETQYF. As DNA, the CDR3 is TGTGCCAGTAGTATGGACAACTACCAAGAGACCCAGTACTTC.

This clone has just a few counts. The chain has TRBV20-1 and TRBJ2-3; 9 nucleotides line up with TRBD2. From germline, CDR1 is DFQATT and CDR2 SNEGSKA (reference sequence). The CDR3 runs 14 residues. CDR3 in amino acids: CTTAGGRGTDTQYF. DNA for the CDR3: TGCACGACGGCGGGCGGGAGGGGCACAGATACGCAGTATTTT.

The V and J genes are TRBV28 and TRBJ1-6; D possibly corresponds to TRBD1 (5 bases). Germline V gene data show CDR1 as MDHEN and CDR2 as SYDVKM. The CDR3 length is 18 residues. Trimming stripped 6 bases from V and 8 bases from J, with 26 bases between. The CDR3 is CASSRARWDSGGDSPLHF. Written as DNA, the CDR3 is TGTGCCAGCAGCCGAGCTCGATGGGACTCCGGTGGTGATTCACCCCTCCACTTT.

Many counts were recorded for this clone. The chain joins TRBV4-2 to TRBJ2-1; 8 bases map to TRBD2. Germline V gene sequence: CDR1 LGHNA, CDR2 YNFKEQ. Trimming removed 1 base from V and 4 bases from J; junction bases left unmatched: 3. The CDR3 sequence is 15 residues long. This chain's CDR3 is CASSQARGAYNEQFF. Written as DNA, the CDR3 is TGTGCCAGCAGCCAAGCGCGGGGGGCGTACAATGAGCAGTTCTTC.

This clone was found many times. The rearrangement links TRBV19 to TRBJ1-2; a possible D gene is TRBD1 (6 bases). Trimming stripped 9 bases from V and 8 bases from J, with 22 bases between. Germline V CDR1 and CDR2: LNHDA, SQIVND (reference sequence). CDR3 size: 14 residues. CDR3 coding DNA: TGTGCCAGCCGAGGGGGGGCCCGGCCCAGAGGCTACACCTTC. Amino acid sequence: CASRGGARPRGYTF.

This clone was observed many times. The chain has TRBV10-2 and TRBJ1-6; maybe TRBD1 (6 bases). V shed 2 bases and J shed 9 bases, with 20 bases lying between them. The CDR3 runs to 17 residues. From germline, CDR1 is WSHSY and CDR2 SAAADI. CDR3 DNA: TGCGCCAGCAGTGAGGCAACTTCCGGGACACGAGGTTCACCCCTCCACTTT. Amino acids: CASSEATSGTRGSPLHF.

This clone was observed a handful of times. This rearrangement joins TRBV24-1 to TRBJ1-3, with D possibly TRBD1 on 5 matching bases. The V and J ends lost 9 bases and 5 bases respectively, with 10 bases between them. CDR1 and CDR2 from the germline V gene are KGHDR and SFDVKD. This CDR3 has 12 residues. In DNA, the CDR3 is TGTGCCACCGGGGACGCCCGAAACACCATATATTTT. Translation: CATGDARNTIYF.

The chain joins TRBV11-1 to TRBJ2-1; maybe TRBD2 (5 bases). The V gene lost 3 bases and the J gene lost 4 bases, with 16 bases spanning the gap. Germline V gene data show CDR1 as SGHAT and CDR2 as FQDESV (reference sequence). This CDR3 has 16 residues. DNA of the CDR3: TGTGCCAGCAGCTTCCTAGCTGGTGGGTCGTACAATGAGCAGTTCTTC. It translates to CASSFLAGGSYNEQFF.

This clone was detected ten times or more. The chain recombines TRBV24-1 with TRBJ1-5; D gene uncertain. Trimming took off 5 bases at V and 1 base at J, with 2 bases between the two ends. Germline V gene lookup returns CDR1 KGHDR and CDR2 SFDVKD. CDR3 length equals 12 residues. The CDR3 nucleotides read TGTGCCACCAGTGCGAGCAATCAGCCCCAGCATTTT. It is translated as CATSASNQPQHF.

Many counts were recorded for this clone. This rearrangement joins TRBV5-1 to TRBJ1-1; 10 positions match TRBD1. Trimming removed 3 bases from V and 6 bases from J; junction bases left unmatched: 8. Germline assignment: CDR1 SGHRS and CDR2 YFSETQ. The CDR3 length is 15 residues. The CDR3: CASSYGTGEAAEAFF. The DNA of the CDR3 is TGCGCCAGCAGCTACGGGACAGGGGAGGCAGCTGAAGCTTTCTTT.

This clone has a count of ten or more. The V call is TRBV7-8, the J call TRBJ1-5; D not certain. V was pared by 0 bases and J by 5 bases, with 5 bases between. In germline, CDR1 is SGHVS, CDR2 FQNEAQ. The CDR3 runs to 13 residues. The CDR3 region has the DNA TGTGCCAGCAGCTTAGCAGCAGATCAGCCCCAGCATTTT. This encodes CASSLAADQPQHF.

V usage is TRBV30 and J usage is TRBJ2-2, with D uncertain. Germline CDR1 and CDR2: GTSNPN and SVGIG (reference sequence). This CDR3 has 15 residues. The V gene lost 3 bases and the J gene lost 6 bases, with 17 bases spanning the gap. The CDR3 loop reads CAWRGPVLDSGELFF. The CDR3 nucleotides read TGTGCCTGGAGGGGCCCCGTCCTCGACTCCGGGGAGCTGTTTTTT.

At least ten counts were recorded for this clone. The chain joins TRBV5-5 to TRBJ2-2, with D uncertain. Trimming cost V 0 bases and J 7 bases, with 10 bases left between them. The V gene's germline CDR1 is SGHKS and CDR2 YYEKEE (reference sequence). The CDR3 spans 14 residues. CDR3 protein: CASSLASTSGELFF. The CDR3 region has the DNA TGTGCCAGCAGCTTGGCCTCGACGAGCGGGGAGCTGTTTTTT.

This chain joins TRBV5-6 and TRBJ2-1, with a tentative D call TRBD2 (6 bases). Germline V gives CDR1 SGHDT, CDR2 YYEEEE. The CDR3 has 15 residues. Between the trimmed V and J ends, which lost 4 bases and 12 bases, there was a span of 23 bases. The CDR3 sequence: CASSTRTTDTAGQFF. The CDR3 region has the DNA TGTGCCAGCAGCACCCGGACTACCGACACGGCTGGGCAGTTCTTC. The full variable domain, completed using reference TRBV5-6 and TRBJ2-1, is DAGVTQSPTHLIKTRGQQVTLRCSPKSGHDTVSWYQQALGQGPQFIFQYYEEEERQRGNFPDRFSGHQFPNYSSELNVNALLLGDSALYLCASSTRTTDTAGQFFGPGTRLTVL.

Worth noting for this clone: A read error is likely, as this CDR3 ends without the conserved phenylalanine or tryptophan. It is unclear where the CDR3 begins or ends on the DNA, so no DNA is shown, and the CDR3 is as TCRdb lists it. This sequence joins TRBV18 and TRBJ2-7; the D call TRBD1 from the table was never checked on the DNA. CDR1 is KGHSH, CDR2 LQKENI, per germline. With termini counted, the CDR3 has 15 amino acids. CDR3 sequence reads: CASSPRTGWRNEEYL.

This clone was counted many times. J is TRBJ2-7 and V is TRBV6-1; D is perhaps TRBD1 (6 bases). The CDR3 runs 16 residues. V was cut by 4 bases and J by 2 bases, with 18 bases left in between. Germline V gene data show CDR1 as MNHNS and CDR2 as SASEGT. CDR3 protein: CASSARLTTGPYEQYF. The CDR3 DNA follows: TGTGCCAGCAGTGCAAGACTGACGACAGGCCCCTACGAGCAGTACTTC.

This clone was observed many times. The V and J genes are TRBV19 and TRBJ2-3; 9 positions match TRBD2. The J segment lost 1 base and the V segment lost 5 bases, leaving 1 base of the junction unmatched. The germline gives CDR1 LNHDA, CDR2 SQIVND (reference sequence). This CDR3 spans 14 amino acids. CDR3 nucleotide sequence: TGTGCCAGTAGTGCTAGCGGGGGCACAGATACGCAGTATTTT. Amino acid sequence: CASSASGGTDTQYF.

This clone showed up many times. J is TRBJ1-5 and V is TRBV7-8, with 7 bases aligning to TRBD1. Germline V gives CDR1 SGHVS, CDR2 FQNEAQ. There are 15 residues in the CDR3. V was pared by 1 base and J by 5 bases, with 5 bases of the junction left unmatched. The DNA of the CDR3 is TGTGCCAGCAGCTTAGACAGGGGATGGGATCAGCCCCAGCATTTT. It is translated as CASSLDRGWDQPQHF.

The J gene is TRBJ2-7, the V gene TRBV7-2; 10 bases agree with TRBD2. V lost 6 bases and J lost 2; bases outside the gene matches: 4. The V gene's germline CDR1 is SGHTA and CDR2 FQGNSA. The CDR3 runs to 14 residues. CDR3 loop: CASRGSGGAYEQYF. CDR3 sequence (DNA): TGTGCCAGCAGGGGAAGCGGGGGGGCCTACGAGCAGTACTTC.

This clone came up a few times. The V gene is TRBV10-3, the J gene TRBJ1-2; no clear D gene. Trimming removed 0 bases at V and 8 bases at J, with 10 bases between. The CDR3 totals 13 residues. The V gene's germline CDR1 is ENHRY and CDR2 SYGVKD. Written as DNA, the CDR3 is TGTGCCATCAGTGAGTCGGGTCTAGACGGCTACACCTTC. Its protein product is CAISESGLDGYTF.